The following is a T cell receptor (beta chain) sequence with its context. What it binds is not known. TCRdb reprocessed the reads via MiXCR and lists one record per CDR3 protein. The sample yields 150,000 to 200,000 distinct CDR3 sequences, approximately 20% seen once. This sample was taken from a study of T cell repertoires in cytomegalovirus infection. The overall study: Public signatures in TCR beta pointed to CMV infection and matching HLA type. Notes on the study in general: Summed public TCR beta family frequency identified CMV carriers bearing the relevant HLA. Within the response measured ex vivo, HLA-C-restricted CMV-specific TCR beta clonotypes were dominant.

Sequencing used PBMCs. This clonotype was obtained from a human donor in good health (CMV status not recorded). Some clones in this sample may be carry-over from other donors' samples.

This chain's CDR3 is CASSLASGQGTDTQYF. CDR3 DNA sequence: TGTGCCAGCAGCTTAGCGAGTGGACAGGGGACAGATACGCAGTATTTT. J is TRBJ2-3 and V is TRBV7-6; TRBD1 matches at 9 bases. V lost 0 bases and J lost 3; bases outside the gene matches: 4. The CDR3 sequence is 16 residues long. Germline lookup yields CDR1 SGHVS and CDR2 FNYEAQ.